This TCR beta chain came from a study of T cells in Graves' hyperthyroidism and ophthalmopathy. Exclusion criteria comprised uncontrolled infection, other autoimmune disease, pregnancy or lactation. An approximately 10 ml volume of fresh peripheral blood provided the PBMCs. This clonotype showed up just a few times. Template material for amplifying TCR beta CDR3 regions consisted of RNA transcripts. First-round RT-PCR with HTBI primers amplified the TCR CDR3 region. A single record per CDR3 protein comes from TCRdb applying MiXCR to the multiplex PCR reads. The sample comprises approximately 700,000 distinct CDR3 sequences, less than 20% of which are singletons, and around 8.1% rests with the top ten. The germline gives CDR1 GTSNPN, CDR2 SVGIG (reference sequence). V lost 4 bases, J lost 5 bases, and 15 bases stayed unmatched. The CDR3 covers 16 residues.

Sequenced sample: blood. The V and J genes are TRBV30 and TRBJ2-7; 9 bases are shared with TRBD2. The clonotype was recovered from a man aged 18 to 30 with Graves' hyperthyroidism. The CDR3 loop reads CAWIQKRASGNHEQYF. CDR3 nucleotides: TGTGCCTGGATCCAAAAGCGGGCTAGCGGGAACCACGAGCAGTACTTC.